These T cell receptor beta chains were read from a single sample in a study of shared clonotypes between healthy human individuals. Libraries were prepared by immunoSEQ multiplex PCR; TCRdb keeps only in-frame clonotypes and omits some of them. The sample holds 2 million to 2.5 million clones, under 95% seen once. The sequencing input was naive CD4+ T cells from PBMCs. These TCRs come from a man aged 18-30 years in good health. Some clones in this sample may be carry-over from other donors' samples. The CDR3 runs from the conserved cysteine through the conserved F or W. The order of the fields is clone size, V gene, D gene, J gene, CDR3 DNA, CDR3 protein. A D gene is named only where the DNA matches it firmly. A clone size is listed for some rows: how often the clone was seen (once, few, many), or a class if it is expanded.

.	TRBV2	TRBD1	TRBJ1-1	TGTGCCAGCAGGGGACAGGCGACGAACACTGAAGCTTTCTTT	CASRGQATNTEAFF
.	TRBV19	.	TRBJ1-3	TGTGCCAGTAGTATAGATCTGGCAAACACCATATATTTT	CASSIDLANTIYF
.	TRBV15	TRBD2	TRBJ2-1	TGTGCCACCAGCAGAGATCTTGGGACTAGCGGGCTCAATGAGCAGTTCTTC	CATSRDLGTSGLNEQFF
.	TRBV10-3	.	TRBJ1-1	TGTGCCATCAGTGGTTTGGTGGGAAGCACTGAAGCTTTCTTT	CAISGLVGSTEAFF
.	TRBV6-7	TRBD1	TRBJ2-6	TGTGCCAGCAGTTACCCTCCGGGACAGGGAAGCTCTGGGGCCAACGTCCTGACTTTC	CASSYPPGQGSSGANVLTF
.	TRBV9	TRBD2	TRBJ2-1	TGTGCCAGCAGCGTACAAACGGCTAGCGGGTTATCTGAGCAGTTCTTC	CASSVQTASGLSEQFF
few	TRBV30	.	TRBJ2-2	TGTGCCTGGAGTCCCTGGGCGGGCAACACCGGGGAGCTGTTTTTT	CAWSPWAGNTGELFF
.	TRBV4-1	.	TRBJ2-5	TGCGCCAGCAGCCAAGTCCTCGCAATAGCCGGGGAGACCCAGTACTTC	CASSQVLAIAGETQYF
.	TRBV27	.	TRBJ2-7	TGTGCCAGCAGTTTATCGTTGGGGGGACTCCACTACGAGCAGTACTTC	CASSLSLGGLHYEQYF
.	TRBV11-2	.	TRBJ2-5	TGTGCCAGCAGCTTTGGAGGGAGAACACAGGGGCAGACCCAGTACTTC	CASSFGGRTQGQTQYF
.	TRBV5-1	.	TRBJ1-1	TGCGCCAGCAGCTTGGACGGATTGAACACTGAAGCTTTCTTT	CASSLDGLNTEAFF
.	TRBV5-6	.	TRBJ2-2	TGTGCCAGCAGCTTGGTCAGCTACACCGGGGAGCTGTTTTTT	CASSLVSYTGELFF
.	TRBV5-4	TRBD1	TRBJ2-5	TGTGCCAGCAGCTTGGACAGGGGAAGGAAGACCCAGTACTTC	CASSLDRGRKTQYF
.	TRBV4-1	.	TRBJ2-6	TGCGCCAGCAGCCCCCCCCAGGGGAGGTGGGTATCTGGGGCCAACGTCCTGACTTTC	CASSPPQGRWVSGANVLTF
few	TRBV2	TRBD2	TRBJ2-3	TGTGCCAGCAGTGAAACCCCTAGCGGGATACGCACAGATACGCAGTATTTT	CASSETPSGIRTDTQYF
.	TRBV7-8	TRBD1	TRBJ2-1	TGTGCCAGCAGCTCTACCCGGACAGGGACCATCTACAATGAGCAGTTCTTC	CASSSTRTGTIYNEQFF
once	TRBV7-7	.	TRBJ2-7	TGTGCCAGCAGCACTAACACCGGGACCACTGAGCAGTACTTC	CASSTNTGTTEQYF
.	TRBV6-1	TRBD2	TRBJ2-5	TGTGCCAGCAGTGGAGGAGGACTAGCGGGTAGGGAGACCCAGTACTTC	CASSGGGLAGRETQYF
.	TRBV7-2	.	TRBJ2-2	TGTGCCAGCAGCTTAGCTCGAGGGTCCGGGGAGCTGTTTTTT	CASSLARGSGELFF
.	TRBV7-6	.	TRBJ2-5	TGTGCCAGCAGCTTAGCGAGGGAGACCCAGTACTTC	CASSLARETQYF
few	TRBV28	.	TRBJ2-1	TGTGCCAGCGGAAGCTCCTACAATGAGCAGTTCTTC	CASGSSYNEQFF
.	TRBV5-1	.	TRBJ1-2	TGCGCCAGCAGCTTCGGTTTACAGACCTATGGCTACACCTTC	CASSFGLQTYGYTF
.	TRBV5-4	.	TRBJ1-3	TGTGCCAGTTCGACAGACCCTGGAAACACCATATATTTT	CASSTDPGNTIYF
few	TRBV7-9	.	TRBJ2-3	TGTGCCAGCAGCTTTAGCACAGATACGCAGTATTTT	CASSFSTDTQYF
.	TRBV7-2	.	TRBJ2-7	TGTGCCAGCAGCTTAGCGAAAAGCCTCGAAGTTGGGGAGCAGTACTTC	CASSLAKSLEVGEQYF
.	TRBV7-9	TRBD1	TRBJ2-7	TGTGCCAGCAGCTCAACAGGGGCCGGAAAGGTCTACGAGCAGTACTTC	CASSSTGAGKVYEQYF
.	TRBV20-1	.	TRBJ1-2	TGCAGTGCTCCACAGGGCTACACCTTC	CSAPQGYTF
.	TRBV7-9	.	TRBJ2-6	TGTGCCAGCAGCGCTCCCACCTTAAGCTCTGGGGCCAACGTCCTGACTTTC	CASSAPTLSSGANVLTF
.	TRBV25-1	.	TRBJ2-3	TGTGCCAGCAGTGAAGAGCCAACGATAGATACGCAGTATTTT	CASSEEPTIDTQYF
.	TRBV18	.	TRBJ1-1	TGTGCCAGCTCACCAACACAGGGTTGGGACACTGAAGCTTTCTTT	CASSPTQGWDTEAFF
.	TRBV6-6	.	TRBJ2-1	TGTGCCAGCAGGGGAGATGAGCAGTTCTTC	CASRGDEQFF
.	TRBV5-1	TRBD2	TRBJ2-7	TGCGCCAGCAGCCTGGGCGGGAGCCCTTACGAGCAGTACTTC	CASSLGGSPYEQYF
.	TRBV6-5	.	TRBJ2-3	TGTGCCAGCAGTTACTCGGGCCAGGGGCAAGGTACGCAGTATTTT	CASSYSGQGQGTQYF
.	TRBV18	.	TRBJ2-7	TGTGCCAGCTCCCCTAGAACGGTTAACTACGAGCAGTACTTC	CASSPRTVNYEQYF
once	TRBV7-6	TRBD1	TRBJ2-3	TGTGCCAGCAGCTCTGGGACAGGTCCAGATACGCAGTATTTT	CASSSGTGPDTQYF
.	TRBV4-2	.	TRBJ1-1	TGTGCCAGCAGCTCCAACACGAACACTGAAGCTTTCTTT	CASSSNTNTEAFF
.	TRBV18	.	TRBJ2-5	TGTGCCAGCTCACCCCGGCAGGGGAACCAAGAGACCCAGTACTTC	CASSPRQGNQETQYF
once	TRBV6-5	TRBD2	TRBJ2-1	TGTGCCAGCAGTTTGACTAGCGGGGCAAACAATGAGCAGTTCTTC	CASSLTSGANNEQFF
.	TRBV28	.	TRBJ2-1	TGTGCCAGCAGTTTCGGGAGTCTCATGAACAATGAGCAGTTCTTC	CASSFGSLMNNEQFF
.	TRBV28	TRBD1	TRBJ2-1	TGTGCCAGCAGTTCCCGGGACAGGGCATACAATGAGCAGTTCTTC	CASSSRDRAYNEQFF
.	TRBV15	.	TRBJ2-7	TGTGCCACCAGCAGAGGAAACTACGAGCAGTACTTC	CATSRGNYEQYF
.	TRBV28	.	TRBJ1-3	TGTGCCAGCAGTTTATTAGGCGATTACGGAAACACCATATATTTT	CASSLLGDYGNTIYF